Listed below are T cell receptor beta chains from one sample, sequenced in a study of shared clonotypes between healthy human individuals. Using immunoSEQ multiplex PCR, the repertoire was profiled, and TCRdb retains in-frame clones only, with some absent. The table has 2 million to 2.5 million clones, approximately 96% seen once; the top ten hold around 0.13%. The sequenced material came from naive CD4+ T cells sorted from blood. The receptors here all came from a young man in good health. Both conserved end residues are part of each CDR3. D genes are given only for firm matches. Size values are once, few and many counts, or a class for expanded clones, and some rows have none.

>NA|NA|TRBJ1-2|TRBV19
TGTGCCAGTAGAGACCAAGGCAGGACCCTCTATGGCTACACCTTC
CASRDQGRTLYGYTF
>TRBD2|NA|TRBJ2-1|TRBV19
TGTGCCAGTAGTACGGGACTAGCGGGAGGGCCTGTGCAGGGTGAGCAGTTCTTC
CASSTGLAGGPVQGEQFF
>NA|NA|TRBJ1-5|TRBV19
TGTGCCAGTAGTATAGCCACTAGCAATCAGCCCCAGCATTTT
CASSIATSNQPQHF
>TRBD2|NA|TRBJ2-5|TRBV5-1
TGCGCCAGTCGGGGGGGCAGCCGAGAGACCCAGTACTTC
CASRGGSRETQYF
>TRBD1|NA|TRBJ2-1|TRBV6-5
TGTGCCAGCAGGACCCGGGACAGCTACAATGAGCAGTTCTTC
CASRTRDSYNEQFF
>NA|NA|TRBJ2-5|TRBV4-1
TGCGCCAGCAGCCAAACACTAGTAGGAGAGACCCAGTACTTC
CASSQTLVGETQYF
>NA|NA|TRBJ1-6|TRBV11-2
TGTGCCAGCAGTTTGGCCCGTCTTGGTTCACCCCTCCACTTT
CASSLARLGSPLHF
>NA|NA|TRBJ2-7|TRBV19
TGTGCCAGTAGTATAGATTTCCAGGGCTGGGGCGAGCAGTACTTC
CASSIDFQGWGEQYF
>TRBD1|NA|TRBJ1-2|TRBV29-1
TGCAGCGTTGAAACGGACAGGGGTAGGGGCTACACCTTC
CSVETDRGRGYTF
>TRBD1|NA|TRBJ1-1|TRBV5-6
TGTGCCAGCAGCCCCTACAAAACAGGGGACACTGAAGCTTTCTTT
CASSPYKTGDTEAFF
>NA|NA|TRBJ1-1|TRBV6-1
TGTGCCAGCAAAGTCGAGGTGGGATACACTGAAGCTTTCTTT
CASKVEVGYTEAFF
>TRBD1|NA|TRBJ1-2|TRBV6-1
TGTGCCAGCAGTGTAAACAGGGGGTATGGCTACACCTTC
CASSVNRGYGYTF
>NA|once|TRBJ1-1|TRBV6-5
TGTGCCAGCAGGACTGAGGCGAGCACTGAAGCTTTCTTT
CASRTEASTEAFF
>NA|NA|TRBJ1-6|TRBV5-1
TGCGCCAGCAGCCTCCCCACAGGAACGGGCTCGTATTCACCCCTCCACTTT
CASSLPTGTGSYSPLHF
>TRBD1|NA|TRBJ1-5|TRBV19
TGTGCCAGTAGTATCGATCCCAAGGATCGGTTTCCCAGGGGGCTAAGCAATCAGCCCCAGCATTTT
CASSIDPKDRFPRGLSNQPQHF
>NA|NA|TRBJ2-1|TRBV7-9
TGTGCCAGCACCTCTTATAGCGGAGTCTACAATGAGCAGTTCTTC
CASTSYSGVYNEQFF
>NA|NA|TRBJ1-1|TRBV7-9
TGTGCCAGCAGCGCAGGACTGCAGAACACTGAAGCTTTCTTT
CASSAGLQNTEAFF
>NA|NA|TRBJ2-2|TRBV10-3
TGTGCCATCAGCTCCGGGGCCGAGGCCGGGGAGCTGTTTTTT
CAISSGAEAGELFF
>NA|NA|TRBJ1-2|TRBV4-1
TGCGCCAGCAGCCCCCCCGACAGCTATGGCTACACCTTC
CASSPPDSYGYTF
>TRBD1|NA|TRBJ1-2|TRBV5-1
TGCGCCAGCAGACGATCAGGGGGCGCAAGAGATGGCTACACCTTC
CASRRSGGARDGYTF
>TRBD1|NA|TRBJ1-2|TRBV14
TGTGCCAGCAGCCAAGTTGGGGACAGCGGTCGATATGGCTACACCTTC
CASSQVGDSGRYGYTF
>NA|once|TRBJ2-1|TRBV5-1
TGCGCCAGCAGCTTGGCCGCCACTGGCAATGAGCAGTTCTTC
CASSLAATGNEQFF
>TRBD1|NA|TRBJ2-2|TRBV19
TGTGCCAGTAGTCCGGGACAGGGGGCCGTCGGGGAGCTGTTTTTT
CASSPGQGAVGELFF